Here is one TCR beta chain with its context. Other DNA sequences in the sample encode the same CDR3. Data came from immunoSEQ multiplex PCR; TCRdb stores just in-frame clones and leaves some out. Seen here are 170,000 or so clones, just under 80% observed once, and the top ten hold about 6.8%. This entry is derived from a study of blood T cell repertoires in COVID-19. This CDR3 has 13 residues. With 3 bases removed from V and 3 bases from J, the gap between germline ends came to 9 bases. Germline assignment: CDR1 KGHSH and CDR2 LQKENI. V usage is TRBV18 and J usage is TRBJ2-7; TRBD1 is a possible D gene (6 bases). The sequence was obtained from a man between 65 and 85 years old with active or convalescent COVID-19. Sequenced sample: peripheral blood. DNA for the CDR3: TGTGCCAGCTCACCCCCGGGACACTACGAGCAGTACTTC. The encoded protein is CASSPPGHYEQYF.